The entry below describes one TCR beta chain. This specimen belongs to a study of CD4 and CD8 cells across lung adenocarcinoma regions. Samples came from patients with localized non-small cell lung adenocarcinoma. Germline loops: CDR1 LGHDT, CDR2 YNNKEL (reference sequence). J lost 6 bases, V lost 4 bases, and 3 bases had no gene match. This CDR3 is built from 15 residues. A single record per CDR3 protein comes from TCRdb applying MiXCR to the PCR reads. Of roughly 25,000 distinct CDR3 sequences in the sample, roughly half are singletons; the top ten hold about a fifth. J is TRBJ2-1 and V is TRBV3-1; 13 bases line up with TRBD2. The receptor was isolated from a male donor with lung adenocarcinoma. The CD4 and CD8 labels of this study may be unreliable. Sequencing was performed on CD4+ T cells from the center of a lung tumor. CDR3 region: CASSPGTSGINEQFF. For the CDR3, the DNA is TGTGCCAGCAGCCCGGGGACTAGCGGGATCAATGAGCAGTTCTTC.